Shown below are 6 T cell receptor beta chains from a single sample sequenced in a study of blood T cells in healthy people across ages. The use of a sample-barcoded 5' primer and a J-beta primer mix characterized a second PCR of about 7 to 12 cycles. TCRdb passed the 5' RACE reads through MiXCR, listing each CDR3 protein once. Of around 600,000 distinct CDR3 sequences in the sample, around 50% were seen once. Sequenced: blood. The origin of the receptors is a man older than 75 in good health.

The gene calls are TRBV6-5 and TRBJ2-5, with a weak D call TRBD1 (6 bases). The V end lost 7 bases, the J end lost 1 base, and 16 bases lay between the germline ends. There are 15 residues in the CDR3. The germline V gene encodes CDR1 MNHEY and CDR2 SVGAGI. CDR3 bases: TGTGCCAGCAACCCACTGGGACACCGCCAAGAGACCCAGTACTTC. This translates into CASNPLGHRQETQYF.

This clonotype was seen only a few times. This chain uses TRBV27 with TRBJ2-5; 13 nucleotides match TRBD2. CDR1 MNHEY and CDR2 SMNVEV come from the germline V gene (reference sequence). The V gene end was trimmed by 5 bases and the J gene end by 11 bases; junction bases not matched to a gene: 8. The CDR3 consists of 14 residues. DNA for the CDR3: TGTGCCAGCAGTCTGACACTAGCGGGGGGGCTGCAGTACTTC. Translation: CASSLTLAGGLQYF.

Note on this clonotype: Germline and junction disagree at one end, which may indicate a read error. CDR3 sequence (DNA): TGCAGTGGTCTACGGGACAGGGATGTGGAAGATACGCTGTATTTT. As protein: CSGLRDRDVEDTLYF. This chain uses TRBV29-1 with TRBJ2-3, with TRBD1 identical over 9 bases. Germline V gene sequence: CDR1 SQVTM, CDR2 ANQGSEA. This CDR3 region has 15 residues.

The chain joins TRBV7-3 to TRBJ1-6; 7 nucleotides agree with TRBD1. Germline CDR1 is SGHTA and CDR2 is FQGTGA. This CDR3 is built from 14 residues. After removal of 5 bases from V and 8 bases from J, the junction contained 6 bases not matched to a gene. The CDR3 nucleotides read TGTGCCAGCAGCGAGGGACAGACCTATTCACCCCTCCACTTT. It translates to CASSEGQTYSPLHF.

The chain couples TRBV24-1 to TRBJ2-1; 7 bases are shared with TRBD2. CDR1 is KGHDR and CDR2 is SFDVKD in the germline V gene. With V trimmed by 4 bases and J by 4 bases, 12 bases remained unmatched. There are 17 residues in the CDR3. CDR3 residues: CATSDPSPSGLYNEQFF. The CDR3 region has the DNA TGTGCCACCAGTGACCCTTCCCCTAGCGGACTTTACAATGAGCAGTTCTTC.

CDR3 coding DNA: TGCAGCGCTGGACCCAGCGGAGCGAACACCGGGGAGCTGTTTTTT. Encoded protein: CSAGPSGANTGELFF. The chain is built from TRBV29-1 and TRBJ2-2, with D perhaps matching TRBD2 (5 bases). The CDR3 covers 15 residues. Germline V gene lookup returns CDR1 SQVTM and CDR2 ANQGSEA. Trimming stripped 7 bases from V and 0 bases from J, with 15 bases between.